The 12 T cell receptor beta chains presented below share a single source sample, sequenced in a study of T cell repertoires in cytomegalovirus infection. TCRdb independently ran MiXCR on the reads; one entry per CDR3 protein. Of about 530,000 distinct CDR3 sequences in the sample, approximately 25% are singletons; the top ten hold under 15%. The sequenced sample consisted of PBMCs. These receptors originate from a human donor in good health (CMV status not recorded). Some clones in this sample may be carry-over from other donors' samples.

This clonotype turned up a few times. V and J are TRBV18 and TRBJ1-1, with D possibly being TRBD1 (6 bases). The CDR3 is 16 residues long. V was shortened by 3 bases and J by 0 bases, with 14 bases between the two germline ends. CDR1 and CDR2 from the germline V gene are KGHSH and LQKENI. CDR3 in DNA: TGTGCCAGCTCACCTACCTCCGGACAGCTGAACACTGAAGCTTTCTTT. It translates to CASSPTSGQLNTEAFF. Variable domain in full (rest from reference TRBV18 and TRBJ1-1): NAGVMQNPRHLVRRRGQEARLRCSPMKGHSHVYWYRQLPEEGLKFMVYLQKENIIDESGMPKERFSAEFPKEGPSILRIQQVVRGDSAAYFCASSPTSGQLNTEAFFGQGTRLTVV.

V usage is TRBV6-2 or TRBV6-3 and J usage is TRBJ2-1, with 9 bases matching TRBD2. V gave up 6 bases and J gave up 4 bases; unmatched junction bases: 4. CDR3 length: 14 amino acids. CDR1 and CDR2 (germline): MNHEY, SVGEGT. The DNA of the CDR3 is TGTGCCAGCAGGCCGACTAGCGGATACAATGAGCAGTTCTTC. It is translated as CASRPTSGYNEQFF.

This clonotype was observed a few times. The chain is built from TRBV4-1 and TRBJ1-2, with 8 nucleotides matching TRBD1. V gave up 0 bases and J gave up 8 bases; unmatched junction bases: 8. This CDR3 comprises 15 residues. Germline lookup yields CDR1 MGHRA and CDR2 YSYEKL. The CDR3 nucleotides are TGCGCCAGCAGCCAAGATCCGACAGGGGCGAAAGGCTACACCTTC. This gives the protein CASSQDPTGAKGYTF.

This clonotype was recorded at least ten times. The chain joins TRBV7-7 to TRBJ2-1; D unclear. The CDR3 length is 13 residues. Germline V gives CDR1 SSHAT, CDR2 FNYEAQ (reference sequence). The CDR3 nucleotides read TGTGGGACGGACCAGGAACACCTACATGAGCAGTTCTTC. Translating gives CGTDQEHLHEQFF. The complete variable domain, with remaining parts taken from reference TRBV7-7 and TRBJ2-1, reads GAGVSQSPRYKVTKRGQDVTLRCDPISSHATLYWYQQALGQGPEFLTYFNYEAQPDKSGLPSDRFSAERPEGSISTLTIQRTEQRDSAMYRCGTDQEHLHEQFFGPGTRLTVL.

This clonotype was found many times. This CDR3 is CASSFAPGLLDGYTF. In nucleotides, the CDR3 is TGTGCCAGCAGCTTTGCCCCGGGACTATTGGACGGCTACACCTTC. This chain connects TRBV7-8 to TRBJ1-2; D may be TRBD1 (5 bases). Germline CDR1 and CDR2: SGHVS and FQNEAQ. The CDR3 runs 15 residues. The V end lost 3 bases, the J end lost 8 bases, and 19 bases lay between the germline ends.

The CDR3 region has the DNA TGTGCCACCTCGGGGCCGCCTTCCGAAGCTTTCTTT. Amino acid sequence: CATSGPPSEAFF. The V gene is TRBV19, the J gene TRBJ1-1; the D gene is possibly TRBD1 (5 bases). From germline, CDR1 is LNHDA and CDR2 SQIVND (reference sequence). CDR3 length equals 12 residues. Trimming shortened V by 10 bases and J by 8 bases, and 17 bases separated the two germline ends.

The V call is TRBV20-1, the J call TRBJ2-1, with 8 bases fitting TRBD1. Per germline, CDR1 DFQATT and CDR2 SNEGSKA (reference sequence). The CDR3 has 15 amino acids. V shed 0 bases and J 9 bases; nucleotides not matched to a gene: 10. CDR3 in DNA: TGCAGTGCTAGAGAGCCGACAGGGGAAAGGGGTGAGCAGTTCTTC. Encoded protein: CSAREPTGERGEQFF.

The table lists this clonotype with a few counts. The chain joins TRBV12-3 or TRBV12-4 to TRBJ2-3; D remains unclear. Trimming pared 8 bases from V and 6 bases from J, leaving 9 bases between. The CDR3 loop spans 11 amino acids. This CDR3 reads CASGRLDTQYF. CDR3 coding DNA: TGTGCCAGCGGGCGATTGGATACGCAGTATTTT.

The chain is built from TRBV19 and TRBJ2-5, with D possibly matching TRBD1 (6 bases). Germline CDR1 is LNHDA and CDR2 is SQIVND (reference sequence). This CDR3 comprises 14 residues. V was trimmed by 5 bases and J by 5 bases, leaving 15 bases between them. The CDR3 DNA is TGTGCCAGTAGTGTACAGGGTGTCCCGGAGACCCAGTACTTC. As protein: CASSVQGVPETQYF.

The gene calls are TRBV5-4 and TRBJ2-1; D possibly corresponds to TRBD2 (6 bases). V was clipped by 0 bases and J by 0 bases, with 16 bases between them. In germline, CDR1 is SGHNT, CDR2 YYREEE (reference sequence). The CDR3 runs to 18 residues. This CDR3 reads CASSLATGLGSSYNEQFF. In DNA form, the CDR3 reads TGTGCCAGCAGCTTGGCTACGGGGCTCGGGAGCTCCTACAATGAGCAGTTCTTC.

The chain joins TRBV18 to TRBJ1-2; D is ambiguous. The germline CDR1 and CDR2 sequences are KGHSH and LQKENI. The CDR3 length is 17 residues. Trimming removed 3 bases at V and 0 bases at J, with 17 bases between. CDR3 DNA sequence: TGTGCCAGCTCACCCATAGTCGTGTCGGCAGCTAACTATGGCTACACCTTC. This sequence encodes CASSPIVVSAANYGYTF. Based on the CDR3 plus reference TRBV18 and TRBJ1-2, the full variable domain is NAGVMQNPRHLVRRRGQEARLRCSPMKGHSHVYWYRQLPEEGLKFMVYLQKENIIDESGMPKERFSAEFPKEGPSILRIQQVVRGDSAAYFCASSPIVVSAANYGYTFGSGTRLTVV.

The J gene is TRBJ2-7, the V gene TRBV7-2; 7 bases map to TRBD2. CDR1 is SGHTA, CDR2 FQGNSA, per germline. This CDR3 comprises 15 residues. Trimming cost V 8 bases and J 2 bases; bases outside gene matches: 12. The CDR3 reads CASGLRAGRPYEQYF. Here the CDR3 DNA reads TGTGCCAGCGGGCTGAGAGCGGGGCGTCCCTACGAGCAGTACTTC.